This TCR beta chain was sequenced for a study of T cells in localized non-small cell lung cancer. Sequenced by immunoSEQ multiplex PCR; TCRdb stores in-frame clones only, minus some. The top ten hold about 4% of the sample, which has fewer than 95,000 clones, approximately 91% seen once. Study-wide results and limits: Higher adjacent-lung clonality was associated with shorter survival. Peak T cell clonality was found in uninvolved adjacent lung, exceeding tumor. Tumor samples were not multi-region, leaving intratumor heterogeneity unexcluded. Adjacent lung exhibited a median of about 57 among the 100 most abundant tumor clones.

Remarks on this clone: Its antigen is still unknown.

The CDR3 runs 12 residues. The germline V gene encodes CDR1 SGHDT and CDR2 YYEEEE. Between the trimmed V and J ends, which lost 1 base and 7 bases, there was a span of 7 bases. Sequenced material: PBMCs, taken before any cancer treatment. V and J are TRBV5-6 and TRBJ2-3; D gene uncertain. The sequence came from a woman aged 40-75 years with stage II squamous cell lung carcinoma. CDR3 DNA: TGTGCCAGCAGCTTGATAGAGAATACGCAGTATTTT. Translation: CASSLIENTQYF.